This TCR beta chain is from a study of T cells after yellow fever vaccination (dated by TCRdb to the late 2010s). Notes on the research overall: The SMART-Seq v4 Ultra Low Input RNA kit was used to prepare libraries from fractions with low cell numbers. To follow T-cell clones before and after both primary and booster YFV17D yellow fever vaccination, bulk TCR alpha and beta repertoires underwent longitudinal sequencing. Two healthy male donors, one aged 18 to 30 and one aged 30 to 39 years, were included in the cohort. Blood samples were taken at several timepoints before and after primary and secondary immunization, and bulk PBMC replicates and cell subsets were isolated.

Overall study results and their limits: The secondary T-cell response was weaker than the primary response but faster, peaking on day 5 instead of day 15. Computational filtering was needed because FACS-sorted repertoires could contain abundant contaminating clonotypes from the bulk population. After the booster, most of the clones that had expanded following primary vaccination were detected again (around 95% of CD4 and roughly 88% of CD8), which suggests that memory was broadly maintained. A small share of clonotypes was detected in both CD4 and CD8 compartments, with the overlap likely arising from convergent recombination. Because the study included only a couple of donors, the extent to which the findings can be generalized is limited.

This specimen's treatment or condition label, interpreted: live attenuated yellow fever vaccine strain. At each blood-draw timepoint, two biological replicates of bulk PBMCs were collected. PBMCs were isolated from peripheral blood using a standard Ficoll-Paque protocol. RNA was extracted with TriZol from bulk PBMCs, CD4 and CD8 fractions, and dextramer-positive and dextramer-negative fractions. In its sample, this clonotype was seen many times. Its antigen is not yet known. Base qualities are not at hand, and no much larger clone is one base apart. TCR cDNA was made using 5'RACE template switching, a step that added a universal primer site and unique molecular identifiers. cDNA synthesis was primed from both the TCR alpha and TCR beta constant segments. Two PCR steps were used to amplify libraries, with sample barcodes and sequencing adapters being added in the second step. Sequencing of libraries was done on Illumina HiSeq 2500 (2x100 bp) or NovaSeq (2x150 bp). In the paper's pipeline: Reads were demultiplexed and collapsed into UMI consensus sequences with MIGEC, and V(D)J alignment was performed with MiXCR. Vaccine-responding clonotypes were defined with edgeR using replicate PBMC samples, requiring FDR below 0.01 and a log2 fold change above 5 up to day 15. CD4 or CD8 identity was assigned to each bulk clonotype according to whether the clonotype was present at higher abundance in the sequenced CD4 repertoire or the sequenced CD8 repertoire. TCRdb reworked the public reads: Q25 trimming with fastp, MiXCR clone assembly, productive beta chains retained. Rows merge per CDR3 protein into single entries with the most common DNA and genes. The V and J calls and clone size come from TCRdb's table, not from the authors' own analysis. This sample comprises about 400,000 distinct CDR3 sequences, roughly 6.1% of them detected only once. The ten largest clonotypes hold about 15% of the sample.

From a lookup of the germline V gene (reference sequence), CDR1 and CDR2 are DFQATT and SNEGSKA. V sheds 6 bases and J sheds 12 bases, leaving 12 bases between their ends. The CDR3 covers 10 residues, taking in both the cysteine and the phenylalanine. Just CDR3 DNA is preserved here, 30 bases in frame from base 1. The sequence is built from TRBV20-1 and TRBJ2-1; no D gene can be assigned with confidence. Sequenced here: PBMCs, sampled 5 days after the yellow fever booster vaccination. The receptor's source is a man aged 25-45 years who received the YFV17D yellow fever vaccine. The DNA sequence reads TGCAGTGCCGGGTCGGCTTTGCAGTTCTTC. It is translated as CSAGSALQFF.